This T cell receptor (beta chain) was observed in a study of cytomegalovirus exposure and HLA in healthy donors. Study findings and constraints: It was found in a later analysis that first-cohort TCR clusters tended to co-occur in the 100 to 150 validation repertoires. TCR beta chains numbering 164 were designated cytomegalovirus-associated.

As for this clone: Its target is not known.

The repertoire was sequenced with immunoSEQ multiplex PCR; TCRdb's copy has only in-frame clones and lacks some. The table includes about 200,000 clones, almost 90% detected once. Among the roughly 120 subjects of the validation cohort, separate from the approximately 660-subject first cohort, were the donors. Germline CDR1 is GTSNPN and CDR2 is SVGIG (reference sequence). The CDR3 is made up of 16 amino acids. V was cut by 4 bases and J by 7 bases, with 26 bases left in between. The V gene is TRBV30, the J gene TRBJ2-7; maybe TRBD1 (5 bases). The TCR sequence derives from a woman aged 18-30 years in good health and CMV-seronegative. Source material: PBMCs. The chain's CDR3 is CAWTTQMVGRLQEQYF. In nucleotides, the CDR3 is TGTGCCTGGACCACCCAGATGGTGGGGCGGCTTCAGGAGCAGTACTTC.